The 20 T cell receptor beta chains given below trace back to one sample, sequenced in a study of CD8+ T cells in alopecia areata. Extracted RNA was reverse transcribed into cDNA, the sequencing template. Clones were read by immunoSEQ multiplex PCR, and TCRdb kept only the in-frame ones, dropping some. The sample carries 150,000 to 200,000 clones, about three fifths recorded once. Described treatment: oral pan-JAK inhibitor, 5-10 mg twice daily. The input for sequencing was CD4+ T cells sorted from blood, taken at week 4, from a patient treated with tofacitinib. All receptors derive from a human donor with alopecia areata.

This chain links TRBV29-1 with TRBJ2-5; 9 bases line up with TRBD1. J lost 5 bases, V lost 8 bases, and 6 bases had no gene match. This CDR3 is built from 12 residues. The germline V gene encodes CDR1 SQVTM and CDR2 ANQGSEA. The CDR3 region is CSPLGQGETQYF. CDR3 DNA: TGCAGCCCCCTCGGACAGGGGGAGACCCAGTACTTC.

The chain employs TRBV9 and TRBJ2-1, with TRBD2 matching 11 bases. Germline V CDR1 and CDR2: SGDLS, YYNGEE. CDR3 size: 16 residues. J gave up 0 bases and V 6 bases, and 5 bases lay outside the gene matches. The CDR3 protein is CASTATSGGSYNEQFF. CDR3 DNA sequence: TGTGCCAGCACCGCAACTAGCGGGGGCTCCTACAATGAGCAGTTCTTC.

Only one count was recorded for this clone. The V call is TRBV19, the J call TRBJ2-7, with 9 bases identical to TRBD1. This CDR3 contains 13 residues. CDR1 and CDR2 from the germline V gene are LNHDA and SQIVND (reference sequence). Losses at the gene ends were 5 bases for V and 6 bases for J; bases not matched to a gene: 5. The chain's CDR3 is CASSQGQGREQYF. The CDR3 DNA reads TGTGCCAGTAGTCAAGGACAGGGGCGCGAGCAGTACTTC.

The gene calls are TRBV7-9 and TRBJ1-1; D remains unclear. V lost 5 bases and J 3 bases, leaving 10 bases between the germline ends. Germline CDR1 and CDR2: SEHNR and FQNEAQ (reference sequence). CDR3 size: 13 residues. The CDR3 DNA follows: TGTGCCAGCAGCCCCTTGGGAGACACTGAAGCTTTCTTT. Translating it yields CASSPLGDTEAFF.

The chain combines TRBV9 with TRBJ2-5; 7 bases are shared with TRBD1. Trimming cost V 2 bases and J 1 base; bases outside gene matches: 2. Germline loops: CDR1 SGDLS, CDR2 YYNGEE. The CDR3 has 14 residues. CDR3 protein: CASSVDRAQETQYF. The CDR3 DNA is TGTGCCAGCAGCGTCGACAGGGCCCAAGAGACCCAGTACTTC.

This clone was seen a handful of times. The chain links TRBV29-1 to TRBJ1-1; TRBD1 agrees at 7 bases. CDR3 length: 13 amino acids. V shed 5 bases and J 0 bases; nucleotides not matched to a gene: 3. Germline assignment: CDR1 SQVTM and CDR2 ANQGSEA. DNA of the CDR3: TGCAGCGTTTCGGGACAGCTGAACACTGAAGCTTTCTTT. Protein sequence: CSVSGQLNTEAFF.

The V call is TRBV15, the J call TRBJ2-7; D is uncertain. The CDR3 extends over 14 amino acids. Germline V gives CDR1 LNHNV, CDR2 YYDKDF (reference sequence). The germline V and J ends were trimmed by 3 bases and 6 bases, with 15 bases remaining between them. The CDR3: CATSRRRSQVEQYF. Here the CDR3 DNA reads TGTGCCACCAGCAGGCGTAGGTCCCAAGTCGAGCAGTACTTC.

The genes are TRBV7-9 and TRBJ2-4; D gene ambiguous. Germline CDR1 is SEHNR and CDR2 is FQNEAQ (reference sequence). The CDR3 has 16 amino acids. Trimming took 4 bases from V and 3 from J, leaving 16 bases between them. CDR3 region: CASSSWWGFGKNIQYF. The CDR3, as DNA: TGTGCCAGCAGCTCCTGGTGGGGTTTTGGCAAAAACATTCAGTACTTC.

The chain is built from TRBV29-1 and TRBJ2-1; 13 bases are shared with TRBD2. Germline loops: CDR1 SQVTM, CDR2 ANQGSEA. J lost 9 bases, V lost 7 bases, and 9 bases had no gene match. The CDR3 contains 14 residues. CDR3 region: CSAPTSGGLGEQFF. The CDR3 nucleotides are TGCAGCGCCCCGACTAGCGGGGGGTTGGGTGAGCAGTTCTTC.

The rearrangement uses TRBV19 and TRBJ1-5; 8 bases are a match to TRBD1. Per the germline V gene, CDR1 is LNHDA and CDR2 is SQIVND (reference sequence). The J segment lost 2 bases and the V segment lost 6 bases, leaving 0 bases of the junction unmatched. CDR3 length: 13 amino acids. DNA of the CDR3: TGTGCCAGTAGGACAGGGGGCAATCAGCCCCAGCATTTT. It translates to CASRTGGNQPQHF.

This clone was recorded a few times. The V call is TRBV5-1, the J call TRBJ1-2, with D hard to call. With 4 bases removed from V and 0 bases from J, the gap between germline ends came to 10 bases. The germline V gene has CDR1 SGHRS and CDR2 YFSETQ. The CDR3 has 14 residues. Here the CDR3 reads CASSARKANYGYTF. The CDR3 DNA sequence: TGCGCCAGCAGCGCGAGGAAAGCTAACTATGGCTACACCTTC. The full variable domain, in which reference TRBV5-1 and TRBJ1-2 provide the parts outside the CDR3, is KAGVTQTPRYLIKTRGQQVTLSCSPISGHRSVSWYQQTPGQGLQFLFEYFSETQRNKGNFPGRFSGRQFSNSRSEMNVSTLELGDSALYLCASSARKANYGYTFGSGTRLTVV.

This sequence joins TRBV9 and TRBJ2-7, with D hard to call. The V and J ends lost 4 bases and 6 bases respectively, with 14 bases between them. This CDR3 region has 13 residues. The germline gives CDR1 SGDLS, CDR2 YYNGEE. The CDR3 DNA reads as TGTGCCAGCAGCCCGACCTCCCCCGGCGAGCAGTACTTC. This translates into CASSPTSPGEQYF. Filled out from reference TRBV9 and TRBJ2-7, the complete variable domain reads DSGVTQTPKHLITATGQRVTLRCSPRSGDLSVYWYQQSLDQGLQFLIQYYNGEERAKGNILERFSAQQFPDLHSELNLSSLELGDSALYFCASSPTSPGEQYFGPGTRLTVT.

The chain employs TRBV30 and TRBJ1-6; 9 bases align to TRBD1. Germline values: CDR1 GTSNPN, CDR2 SVGIG (reference sequence). V shed 1 base, J shed 10 bases, and the junction held 11 bases outside the gene matches. This CDR3 contains 16 residues. For the CDR3, the DNA is TGTGCCTGGAGTGCCCCGCCGAAGGGGACAGGGTCACCCCTCCACTTT. The encoded protein is CAWSAPPKGTGSPLHF.

V and J are TRBV29-1 and TRBJ2-5, with 10 nucleotides matching TRBD1. The DNA end is more similar to TRBJ2-7, so the J call may be wrong. From germline, CDR1 is SQVTM and CDR2 ANQGSEA. This CDR3 is built from 14 residues. Here the CDR3 DNA reads TGCAGCGTTGGGGGACAGGGGACCACCTACGAGCAGTACTTC. Residues: CSVGGQGTTYEQYF.

V is TRBV5-6 and J is TRBJ1-1, with unresolved D. The germline CDR1 and CDR2 sequences are SGHDT and YYEEEE. The CDR3 covers 14 residues. The V and J ends lost 2 bases and 6 bases respectively, with 14 bases between them. The CDR3 coding sequence is TGTGCCAGCAGCTTAAGAGGCCTCGCGGCTGAAGCTTTCTTT. Its translation: CASSLRGLAAEAFF.

The chain combines TRBV4-1 with TRBJ1-1; 7 bases map to TRBD1. CDR1 and CDR2 (germline): MGHRA, YSYEKL. The junction had 11 bases not matched to a gene; V was cut back by 1 base and J by 3 bases. CDR3 length: 17 residues. The DNA of the CDR3 is TGCGCCAGCAGCCAAGTTATCATGGACAGGACTGACACTGAAGCTTTCTTT. It specifies CASSQVIMDRTDTEAFF.

V and J are TRBV19 and TRBJ1-5; TRBD1 matches 7 bases. Germline-derived CDR1 and CDR2 are LNHDA and SQIVND (reference sequence). The CDR3 totals 13 residues. V trimming: 6 bases; J trimming: 10 bases; junction bases outside the gene matches: 9. CDR3 region: CASSRGGADPQHF. In DNA, the CDR3 is TGTGCCAGTAGCCGAGGGGGCGCGGATCCCCAGCATTTT.

V and J are TRBV30 and TRBJ1-5; 7 bases are a match to TRBD1. The CDR3 runs 15 residues. The germline V gene encodes CDR1 GTSNPN and CDR2 SVGIG (reference sequence). Trimming at V came to 3 bases and at J to 5 bases, leaving 10 bases not matched to a gene. In DNA form, the CDR3 reads TGTGCCTGGAGCTACCCGGGACAGCCAGATCAGCCCCAGCATTTT. This codes for CAWSYPGQPDQPQHF.

This chain connects TRBV7-8 to TRBJ1-4; TRBD1 matches 11 bases. Germline CDR1 reads SGHVS; CDR2 reads FQNEAQ. CDR3 length: 16 amino acids. J lost 7 bases, V lost 1 base, and 5 bases had no gene match. DNA for the CDR3: TGTGCCAGCAGCTTAGGACGGGACAGGGGGATTGAAAAACTGTTTTTT. Translating it yields CASSLGRDRGIEKLFF. The full variable domain, rest sourced from reference TRBV7-8 and TRBJ1-4, is GAGVSQSPRYKVAKRGQDVALRCDPISGHVSLFWYQQALGQGPEFLTYFQNEAQLDKSGLPSDRFFAERPEGSVSTLKIQRTQQEDSAVYLCASSLGRDRGIEKLFFGSGTQLSVL.

The CDR3: CAWSVPQGWYQETQYF. The CDR3 nucleotides read TGTGCCTGGAGTGTACCGCAGGGTTGGTACCAAGAGACCCAGTACTTC. The chain recombines TRBV30 with TRBJ2-5; a weak D match, TRBD1 (5 bases). This CDR3 has 16 amino acids. V was trimmed by 0 bases and J by 0 bases, leaving 14 bases between them. Per the germline V gene, CDR1 is GTSNPN and CDR2 is SVGIG (reference sequence).